The 16 T cell receptor beta chains below come from one sample, sequenced in a study of blood T cell repertoires in COVID-19. Repertoires were generated with immunoSEQ multiplex PCR, while TCRdb's copy carries only in-frame clones and drops some. Altogether about 280,000 clones are present, 70% to 90% being singletons, with the ten largest covering 9.4%. Sequencing was carried out using peripheral blood. The origin of the receptors is a young man with active or convalescent COVID-19.

The sample holds one count of this clone. The rearrangement uses TRBV6-1 and TRBJ1-3; TRBD1 matches 7 bases. The CDR3 contains 14 residues. The ends lost 6 bases at V and 2 bases at J; junction bases unmatched: 4. Germline-derived CDR1 and CDR2 are MNHNS and SASEGT. The CDR3 bases are TGTGCCAGCAGCCCGACAGGGACTGGAAACACCATATATTTT. Its protein product is CASSPTGTGNTIYF.

This clone has at least ten counts. The genes are TRBV6-5 and TRBJ2-5; TRBD2 matches 14 bases. Unmatched junction bases numbered 1, after V lost 6 bases and J lost 1 base. The CDR3 loop spans 15 amino acids. CDR1 is MNHEY and CDR2 is SVGAGI in the germline V gene. In DNA, the CDR3 is TGTGCCAGCAGCGGACTAGCGGGAGGCCAAGAGACCCAGTACTTC. Its protein is CASSGLAGGQETQYF.

The V and J genes are TRBV6-5 and TRBJ2-5, with D maybe TRBD2 (6 bases). Germline V gene sequence: CDR1 MNHEY, CDR2 SVGAGI. The length of the CDR3 is 12 residues. V lost 5 bases to trimming and J lost 5 bases, with 9 bases between them. In DNA form, the CDR3 reads TGTGCCAGCAGTCCGGCGGGGGAGACCCAGTACTTC. It translates to CASSPAGETQYF.

V is TRBV3-1 (or the pseudogene TRBV3-2) and J is TRBJ1-2; D may be TRBD1 (6 bases). Between the trimmed V and J ends, which lost 4 bases and 8 bases, there was a span of 17 bases. CDR3 length: 14 residues. Germline V gene data show CDR1 as LGHDT and CDR2 as YNNKEL (reference sequence). The CDR3 spells CASSRSYRDGGYTF. For the CDR3, the DNA is TGTGCCAGCAGCCGATCATACAGGGATGGAGGCTACACCTTC.

The chain has TRBV5-8 and TRBJ2-2; D ambiguous. There are 12 residues in the CDR3. CDR1 is SGHTS and CDR2 is YDEGEE in the germline V gene. Trimming took 0 bases from V and 14 from J, leaving 11 bases between them. CDR3: CASSLDVSRLFF. CDR3 in DNA: TGTGCCAGCAGCTTGGATGTCAGTCGCCTGTTTTTT.

The chain has TRBV7-8 and TRBJ2-7; weak D call: TRBD1 (5 bases). Trimming stripped 5 bases from V and 2 bases from J, with 19 bases between. The CDR3 loop spans 16 amino acids. Germline values: CDR1 SGHVS, CDR2 FQNEAQ. CDR3 DNA sequence: TGTGCCAGCAGCCCCCTTCTGGGCGGACAACCCTACGAGCAGTACTTC. The encoded protein is CASSPLLGGQPYEQYF.

The CDR3 bases are TGTGCCAGCAGTGAAAGAAGGAGCTCCTATAATTCACCCCTCCACTTT. Translated: CASSERRSSYNSPLHF. The chain has TRBV2 and TRBJ1-6, with unresolved D. V was trimmed by 2 bases and J by 0 bases, leaving 8 bases between them. The CDR3 totals 16 residues. Germline CDR1 and CDR2: SNHLY and FYNNEI.

This clone showed up just a few times. The chain uses TRBV7-6 and TRBJ2-5; a possible D gene is TRBD2 (5 bases). CDR1 is SGHVS and CDR2 is FNYEAQ in the germline V gene. V lost 2 bases and J lost 5, with 15 bases in between. The CDR3 length is 15 residues. The CDR3 reads CASSLFEGYGETQYF. In nucleotides, the CDR3 is TGTGCCAGCAGCTTATTTGAGGGTTACGGGGAGACCCAGTACTTC.

The chain employs TRBV19 and TRBJ1-5; no clear D. V was trimmed by 3 bases and J by 5 bases, leaving 8 bases between them. The CDR3 extends over 13 amino acids. Per the germline V gene, CDR1 is LNHDA and CDR2 is SQIVND (reference sequence). CDR3 residues: CASSIGSDQPQHF. Written as DNA, the CDR3 is TGTGCCAGTAGTATCGGCAGCGATCAGCCCCAGCATTTT.

The chain joins TRBV5-4 to TRBJ2-5; the D gene is possibly TRBD2 (6 bases). CDR3 length: 16 amino acids. V shed 0 bases and J shed 2 bases, with 14 bases lying between them. CDR1 and CDR2 (germline): SGHNT, YYREEE (reference sequence). The CDR3 reads CASSLDAEGPQETQYF. CDR3 sequence (DNA): TGTGCCAGCAGCTTGGACGCGGAGGGCCCGCAAGAGACCCAGTACTTC.

V and J are TRBV27 and TRBJ2-1; weak D call: TRBD2 (7 bases). Deletions cut 6 bases from V and 9 bases from J, with 42 bases between. Per the germline V gene, CDR1 is MNHEY and CDR2 is SMNVEV (reference sequence). The CDR3 extends over 22 amino acids. This chain's CDR3 is CASRPNTKGSSRWGGAFVEQFF. DNA for the CDR3: TGTGCCAGCAGACCAAACACGAAGGGATCTAGCCGTTGGGGGGGGGCCTTTGTTGAGCAGTTCTTC.

This chain uses TRBV5-6 with TRBJ2-3, with 10 bases lining up with TRBD2. The ends lost 1 base at V and 4 bases at J; junction bases unmatched: 6. Germline V lookup: CDR1 SGHDT, CDR2 YYEEEE. This CDR3 is 16 amino acids long. CDR3 bases: TGTGCCAGCAGCTTGACCCAGCGGGGGGGCCCAGATACGCAGTATTTT. It encodes CASSLTQRGGPDTQYF.

This chain joins TRBV9 and TRBJ2-1, with D unclear. Germline loops: CDR1 SGDLS, CDR2 YYNGEE. V was trimmed by 8 bases and J by 9 bases, leaving 15 bases between them. The CDR3 sequence is 12 residues long. The CDR3 sequence is CASKESPTEQFF. The CDR3 nucleotides are TGTGCCAGTAAGGAGTCTCCTACTGAGCAGTTCTTC.

The chain employs TRBV27 and TRBJ1-1, with a weak D call TRBD1 (6 bases). The CDR3 runs to 13 residues. Trimming removed 1 base at V and 6 bases at J, with 9 bases between. The germline CDR1 and CDR2 sequences are MNHEY and SMNVEV (reference sequence). The CDR3 DNA follows: TGTGCCAGCAGTTTATGGGGGCGGGCTGAAGCTTTCTTT. It yields the protein CASSLWGRAEAFF.

The genes are TRBV5-6 and TRBJ2-5; the match to TRBD1 covers 9 bases. Germline V CDR1 and CDR2: SGHDT, YYEEEE. This CDR3 spans 16 amino acids. V shed 5 bases and J 7 bases; nucleotides not matched to a gene: 15. CDR3 DNA: TGTGCCAGCAGTTCGGGACAGGGCTATCCTCGGGGGACCCAGTACTTC. It specifies CASSSGQGYPRGTQYF.

The chain has TRBV5-1 and TRBJ2-7, with D possibly TRBD1 on 6 matching bases. The CDR3 spans 14 residues. CDR1 and CDR2 (germline): SGHRS, YFSETQ. Trimming shortened V by 1 base and J by 2 bases, and 10 bases separated the two germline ends. CDR3 loop: CASSLYRAAYEQYF. DNA of the CDR3: TGCGCCAGCAGCTTGTACAGGGCTGCCTACGAGCAGTACTTC.